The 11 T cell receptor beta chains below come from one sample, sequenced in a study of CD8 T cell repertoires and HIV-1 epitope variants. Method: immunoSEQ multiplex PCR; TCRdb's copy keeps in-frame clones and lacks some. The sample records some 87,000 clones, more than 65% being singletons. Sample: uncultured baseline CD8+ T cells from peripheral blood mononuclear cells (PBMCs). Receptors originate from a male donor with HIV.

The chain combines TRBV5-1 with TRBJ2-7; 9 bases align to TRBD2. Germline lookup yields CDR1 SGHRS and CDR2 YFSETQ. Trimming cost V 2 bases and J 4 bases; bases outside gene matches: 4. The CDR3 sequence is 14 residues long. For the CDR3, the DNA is TGCGCCAGCAGCTTACTAGCGGGCGCTTACGAGCAGTACTTC. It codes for CASSLLAGAYEQYF.

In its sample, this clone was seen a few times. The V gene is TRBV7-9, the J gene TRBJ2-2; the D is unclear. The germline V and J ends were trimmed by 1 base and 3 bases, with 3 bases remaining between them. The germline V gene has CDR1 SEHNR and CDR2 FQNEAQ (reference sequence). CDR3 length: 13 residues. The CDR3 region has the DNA TGTGCCAGCAGCTTAGAACACACCGGGGAGCTGTTTTTT. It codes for CASSLEHTGELFF.

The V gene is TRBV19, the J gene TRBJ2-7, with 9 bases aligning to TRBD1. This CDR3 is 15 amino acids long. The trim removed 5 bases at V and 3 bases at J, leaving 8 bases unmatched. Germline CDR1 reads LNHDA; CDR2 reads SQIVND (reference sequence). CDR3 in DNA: TGTGCCAGTAGTGTCGGGGACAGGGTTATCTACGAGCAGTACTTC. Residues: CASSVGDRVIYEQYF.

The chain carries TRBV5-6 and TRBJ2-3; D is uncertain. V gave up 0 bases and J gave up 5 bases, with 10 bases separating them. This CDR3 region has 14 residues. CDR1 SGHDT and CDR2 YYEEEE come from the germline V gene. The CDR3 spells CASSLASGVDTQYF. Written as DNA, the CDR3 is TGTGCCAGCAGCTTGGCCTCAGGAGTAGATACGCAGTATTTT.

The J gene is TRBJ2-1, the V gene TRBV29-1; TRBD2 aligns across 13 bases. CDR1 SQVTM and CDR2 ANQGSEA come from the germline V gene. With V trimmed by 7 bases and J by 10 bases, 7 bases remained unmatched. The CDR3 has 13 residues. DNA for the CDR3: TGCAGCGCCAGGACTAGCGGGAGAGAGGAGCAGTTCTTC. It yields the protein CSARTSGREEQFF.

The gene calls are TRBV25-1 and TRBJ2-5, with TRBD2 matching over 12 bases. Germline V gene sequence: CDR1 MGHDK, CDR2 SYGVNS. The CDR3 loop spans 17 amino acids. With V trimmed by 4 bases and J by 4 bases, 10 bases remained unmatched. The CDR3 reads CASSGVAASGRGETQYF. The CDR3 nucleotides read TGTGCCAGCAGTGGGGTTGCGGCTAGCGGGAGGGGAGAGACCCAGTACTTC.

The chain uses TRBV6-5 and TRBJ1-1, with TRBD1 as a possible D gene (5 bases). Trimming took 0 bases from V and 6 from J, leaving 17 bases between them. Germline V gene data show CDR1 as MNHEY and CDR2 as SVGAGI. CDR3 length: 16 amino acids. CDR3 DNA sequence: TGTGCCAGCAGTTACTCCTTTAGGGGAGTGGAGTCTGAAGCTTTCTTT. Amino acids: CASSYSFRGVESEAFF.

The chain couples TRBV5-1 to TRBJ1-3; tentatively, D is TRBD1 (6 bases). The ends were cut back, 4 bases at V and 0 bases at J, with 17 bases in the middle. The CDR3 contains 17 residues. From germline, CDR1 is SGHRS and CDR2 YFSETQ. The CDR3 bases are TGCGCCAGCAGCCCAGGGGACCGGCGAGACTCTGGAAACACCATATATTTT. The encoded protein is CASSPGDRRDSGNTIYF. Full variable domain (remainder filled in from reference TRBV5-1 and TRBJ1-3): KAGVTQTPRYLIKTRGQQVTLSCSPISGHRSVSWYQQTPGQGLQFLFEYFSETQRNKGNFPGRFSGRQFSNSRSEMNVSTLELGDSALYLCASSPGDRRDSGNTIYFGEGSWLTVV.

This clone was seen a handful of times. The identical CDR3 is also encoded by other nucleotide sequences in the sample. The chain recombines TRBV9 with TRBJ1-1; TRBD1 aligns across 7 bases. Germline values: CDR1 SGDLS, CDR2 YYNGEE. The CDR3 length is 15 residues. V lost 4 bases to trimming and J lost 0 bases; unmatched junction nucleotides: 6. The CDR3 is CASSFTGQMNTEAFF. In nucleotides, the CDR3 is TGTGCCAGCAGCTTTACGGGACAGATGAACACTGAAGCTTTCTTT.

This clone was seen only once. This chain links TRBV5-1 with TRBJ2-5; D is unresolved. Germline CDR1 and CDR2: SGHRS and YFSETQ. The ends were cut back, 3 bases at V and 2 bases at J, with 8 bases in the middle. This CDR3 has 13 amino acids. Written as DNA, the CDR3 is TGCGCCAGCAGCTGGAATCATCAAGAGACCCAGTACTTC. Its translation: CASSWNHQETQYF.

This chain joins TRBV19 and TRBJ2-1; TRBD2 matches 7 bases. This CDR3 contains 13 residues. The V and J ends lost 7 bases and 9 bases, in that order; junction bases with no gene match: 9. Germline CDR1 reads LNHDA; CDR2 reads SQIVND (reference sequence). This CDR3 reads CASKAGAAPEQFF. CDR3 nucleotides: TGTGCCAGTAAGGCGGGAGCCGCCCCTGAGCAGTTCTTC.